This note documents a single TCR beta chain sequence. Antigen specificity is unknown. Donors ranged from roughly 6 to 100 years old and were healthy Caucasians in Russia. This entry comes from a study of blood T cells in healthy people across ages. Primed by a sample-barcoded 5' primer and a J-beta primer mix, a second PCR proceeded for about 7 to 11 cycles. TCRdb itself ran the 5' RACE reads through MiXCR, one entry per CDR3 protein. The sample lists about 680,000 distinct CDR3 sequences, around 45% occurring once. Findings of the study overall: Without sorted subsets, naive and antigen-experienced compartments could not be conclusively compared.

In germline, CDR1 is SGHTA, CDR2 FQGNSA. This CDR3 has 20 residues. Sample: blood. The receptor comes from a woman aged 60-70 years in good health. The chain combines TRBV7-2 with TRBJ2-5; 7 bases agree with TRBD2. The J call may be in error: the DNA end matches TRBJ2-7 better. The CDR3: CASSLPRIPASEGGPYEQYF. For the CDR3, the DNA is TGTGCCAGCAGCTTACCGAGAATCCCTGCTAGCGAGGGAGGGCCTTACGAGCAGTACTTC.